This T cell receptor (beta chain) was documented in a study of cytomegalovirus exposure and HLA in healthy donors (dated by TCRdb to the late 2010s). Some background on the complete study: An earlier analysis of 587 of the donors reported 276 Gb of sequence data and 117 million unique TCR beta sequences from about 180 million T cells. To predict cytomegalovirus infection status, the study combined high-throughput TCR immunosequencing, statistical association of individual TCRs with disease status, and machine learning. The study was designed to test whether signatures of past pathogen exposure could be identified by cataloging public T cell receptors. Donor age, sex, ethnicity and CMV serostatus were compiled alongside the repertoire data. HLA typing covered class I and class II loci at four-digit resolution. In the later analysis, no new phenotypic data were used to find candidate immune exposures; instead, reliance was placed on TCR beta sequences and their occurrence across donors. All discovery cohort repertoires had been generated on a single sequencing platform. A later genetic analysis took genome-wide SNP genotypes for about 55% of the roughly 700 donors and used that subset as a discovery cohort. An early release that covered about 600 HLA-typed donors contained approximately 290 gigabases of sequencing data and 75 million to 100 million unique TCR sequences. The T cell repertoires of some 700 subjects were profiled by immunosequencing and related to cytomegalovirus serostatus. In a later analysis, previously published TCR beta repertoires from 670 or so donors were re-analyzed and high-resolution HLA genotyping was added so that TCR occurrence patterns could be studied. On average, around 240,000 unique TCR beta nucleotide sequences were sequenced per donor among about 400 genotyped donors of the cohort, with roughly 18% of those sequences being non-productive. A separate validation cohort of 100 to 150 different subjects was used in addition to the approximately 610-subject first cohort. A handful of DR-DQ haplotypes were handled as single units for association and clustering because linkage in the cohort was strong. The number of donors typed differed by locus, with about 620-630 for A, B, C, DRB1 and DQB1, more than 500 for DQA1, about 610 for DPA1, and some 450 for DPB1. The genetic ancestry cluster associated with self-reported Caucasian donors included roughly 84% of the roughly 410 genotyped donors. An earlier analysis of a few hundred of the donors applied high-throughput TCR beta sequencing to assess whether each TCR beta V gene segment acted as functional or pseudogenic. Findings and caveats that apply to the study as a whole: A later analysis found that HLA-associated TCR beta chains were more clonally expanded and had lower generation probabilities than equally common non-associated chains. Roughly uniform sequencing depth across donors was assumed in presence/absence analyses, although this assumption may not hold. In a later analysis, some 18,000 TCR beta sequences were associated with specific HLA alleles at a false discovery rate of 0.05. In a later analysis, the rate of TCR association differed among HLA loci, with DRB1 alleles having the most associated TCRs and HLA-C alleles having the fewest. An earlier analysis of 450 to 750 of the donors showed that most TCR beta V segments appeared in productive rearrangements either about 87% or about 30% of the time, which broadly matched IMGT annotations. The sequencing pipeline was judged likely to have produced a cluster of highly shared sequence variants as a technical artifact. In a later genetic analysis, fewer N-insertions in productive TCRs were reported among donors in an Asian-associated ancestry cluster than the approximately 670-donor mean. Only TCR beta chains were sequenced in this cohort, and the absence of alpha or paired-chain data limited detectable features. A total of 164 TCR beta chains were listed by the study as associated with cytomegalovirus. Some 16 rarely observed V segments, including chromosome 9 orphons, were excluded from the earlier analysis of a few hundred of the donors because counts were too low. It was suggested by the authors that the approach could potentially be generalized to other disease states and immunological phenotypes. The 87-base-pair reads could not distinguish some IMGT-functional V segments, including TRBV6-2 and TRBV6-3, so those segments were excluded. The classifier was reported to diagnose cytomegalovirus status with high specificity and sensitivity in both the original cohort and the validation cohort. When HLA alleles, especially DR and DQ, strongly co-occurred, attributing TCR associations to individual alleles was difficult. A later genetic analysis associated a missense DCLRE1C variant with V-gene and J-gene trimming of TCR beta chains, and an independent cohort replicated the association. In vitro tests confirmed that a few of the cytomegalovirus-associated TCR beta chains recognize cytomegalovirus antigens. Most TCR sequences were observed very rarely across donors, whereas some public TCRs were present in many individuals. According to a later analysis, parvovirus B19, influenza, CMV and Epstein-Barr virus appeared linked to several top co-occurrence clusters. Most CMV-associated TCR beta chains appeared to be HLA-restricted in a later analysis, and the HLA associations seemed to be driven largely by CMV exposure. A further reported finding was that TCR beta sequences accurately predicted the HLA-A and HLA-B alleles for most subjects in the first cohort. HLA typing was unavailable for some donors at each locus, so association tests used only the typed subset. The only immune exposure information available for the cohort was CMV serostatus. Linkage disequilibrium might explain the correlated functional status among segregating V segments, but an unknown experimental factor could not be excluded.

The cohort consisted of 600 to 750 healthy bone marrow donors. Cohort members were all nominally healthy when sampled, although unrecorded immune exposures were likely present. The donor was CMV seropositive and was included in the group of 289 seropositive cohort members. A peripheral blood sample was provided by each donor, and peripheral blood mononuclear cells were used for TCR beta sequencing. Genomic DNA was extracted from the blood cell samples with the Qiagen DNeasy Blood Extraction Kit. Looking up the germline V gene (reference sequence) yields CDR1 LNHNV and CDR2 YYDKDF. Between the V and J ends, shortened by 5 bases and 7 bases respectively, the junction contains 12 bases. The CDR3, cysteine through phenylalanine, is 12 amino acids long. The kept DNA is CDR3 alone, 36 bases in frame from the first base. This clone was detected only once. What antigen it recognizes has not been identified. Qualities for individual bases were not recorded, and no much larger clone is one base off.

Preparation of the library involved the immunoSEQ multiplex PCR assay. For the multiplex PCR, a mixture combining 60 forward primers for TCR Vbeta segments and 13 reverse primers for TCR Jbeta segments was used. The CDR3 region of rearranged TCR beta genes was amplified from genomic DNA by a multiplex PCR assay. The amplified TCR beta libraries were sequenced on the Illumina HiSeq System as 87-base-pair reads. As for the authors' bioinformatics: A later analysis counted approximately 76 million unique TCR beta chains across the 640 or so repertoires, and about 10 million of these chains were shared by at least two donors. A nearest-neighbor algorithm error-corrected the raw reads and collapsed the reads into unique sequences, merging closely related sequences to remove PCR and sequencing errors. V, D and J gene segments were assigned by aligning CDR3 sequences to IMGT reference sequences. For a sequence to be retained, a match of at least six nucleotides was required to both a V gene segment and a J gene segment. A rearrangement counted as productive if the CDR3 had no stop codons and remained in frame with V and J, and every other rearrangement counted as non-productive. Following IMGT convention, CDR3 was defined as the stretch from the second conserved V-encoded cysteine to the conserved J-encoded phenylalanine. In an earlier analysis of 500 to 650 of the donors, sequences lacking an unambiguous match to a single V gene segment were excluded. An earlier analysis of approximately 590 of the donors classified V segments as functional when productive rearrangements were above 56.7% and as segregating when the standard deviation between donors was above 5%. To diagnose cytomegalovirus status from the catalog of TCR beta chain sequences, a statistical classification framework was built. A later analysis assigned V and J genes by comparing TCR nucleotide sequences with IMGT/GENE-DB human TR gene sequences. The TCRdist pipeline was used in a later analysis to assign CDR3 sequences and most-parsimonious VDJ recombination scenarios. A later analysis defined each TCR beta chain by its CDR3 amino acid sequence plus V-gene family, and excluded reads lacking a unique V-gene family. In a later analysis, fewer than 600 highly shared, low-generation-probability nucleotide sequences were removed to address suspected cross-contamination and a sequencing artifact. For each public chain, a later analysis derived a clonal expansion index from normalized ranks of inferred template counts within each repertoire. In a later analysis, generation probabilities were computed using a VDJ recombination model fitted to out-of-frame rearrangements, and the results were checked against IGoR. Hypergeometric tests were used in a later analysis to score TCR-TCR, TCR-HLA and TCR-CMV co-occurrence, with a repertoire-size bias correction applied to the TCR pairs. To estimate false discovery rates, a later analysis permuted the HLA or CMV assignments 20 times. In a later analysis, co-occurring TCRs were grouped with DBSCAN, and TCRdist sequence similarity was added when clustering was performed within HLA-allele-positive subsets. Repertoires with fewer than 30,000 or more than 120,000 public chains, plus five repertoires with anomalous nucleotide sharing, were excluded from co-occurrence clustering. The table comes from immuneACCESS by way of TCRdb, which keeps in-frame sequences with V and J called. Part of the clones is missing from these tables; in studies checked, under half for an unresolved V gene and the rest for unknown reasons. The V and J calls and clone size are taken from that table; D and trimming were inferred from the DNA. The sample contains 150,000 or so clones, around two thirds of them found a single time. Together, the top ten hold more than 9% of the sample.

Sample: PBMCs. The rearrangement joined TRBV15 to TRBJ2-7; the D gene cannot be named for sure. The clonotype originates from a man aged 25-45 years in good health and CMV-seropositive. Here is the DNA: TGTGCCACCAGCCGCACCCTCGGGGAGCAGTACTTC. This codes for CATSRTLGEQYF.